This T cell receptor beta chain was observed in a study of blood T cell repertoires in COVID-19. Generated by immunoSEQ multiplex PCR, the TCRdb table keeps only in-frame clones and is missing some. This table holds fewer than 150,000 clones, 85% found once. From germline, CDR1 is MDHEN and CDR2 SYDVKM. V lost 10 bases to trimming and J lost 1 base, with 12 bases between them. The CDR3 loop spans 13 amino acids. The V call is TRBV28, the J call TRBJ2-3; perhaps TRBD1 as D (5 bases). This sequence was found in a man over 45 with acute or convalescent COVID-19. Source material: peripheral blood. CDR3 nucleotides: TGTGCCACGCAGGGTATGGGCACAGATACGCAGTATTTT. This sequence encodes CATQGMGTDTQYF.